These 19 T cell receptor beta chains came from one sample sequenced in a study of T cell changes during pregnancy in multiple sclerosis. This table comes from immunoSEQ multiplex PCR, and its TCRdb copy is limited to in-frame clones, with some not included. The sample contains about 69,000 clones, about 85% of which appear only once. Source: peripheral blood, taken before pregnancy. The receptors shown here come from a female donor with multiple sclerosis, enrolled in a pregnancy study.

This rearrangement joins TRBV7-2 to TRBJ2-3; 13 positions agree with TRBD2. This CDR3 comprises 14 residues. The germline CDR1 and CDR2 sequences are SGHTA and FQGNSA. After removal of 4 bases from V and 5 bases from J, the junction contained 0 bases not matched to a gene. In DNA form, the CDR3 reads TGTGCCAGCAGCTGGACTAGCGGGGGAGATACGCAGTATTTT. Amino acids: CASSWTSGGDTQYF.

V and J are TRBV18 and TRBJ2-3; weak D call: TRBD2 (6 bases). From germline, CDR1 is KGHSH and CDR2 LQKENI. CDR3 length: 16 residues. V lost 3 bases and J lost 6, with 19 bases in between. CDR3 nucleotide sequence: TGTGCCAGCTCACCTCCCCTAGCGATCCGGTCGGATACGCAGTATTTT. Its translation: CASSPPLAIRSDTQYF.

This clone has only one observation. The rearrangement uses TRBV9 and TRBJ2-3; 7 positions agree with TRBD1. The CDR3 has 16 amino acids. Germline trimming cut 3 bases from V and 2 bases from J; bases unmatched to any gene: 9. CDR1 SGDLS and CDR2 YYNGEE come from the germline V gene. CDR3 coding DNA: TGTGCCAGCAGCGGATGGACAGGTTCGAACACAGATACGCAGTATTTT. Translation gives CASSGWTGSNTDTQYF.

CDR3 bases: TGTGCCAGCAGTATAGGACTAGCGGGGGTAGGTGAGCAGTACTTC. Translating it yields CASSIGLAGVGEQYF. The chain recombines TRBV6-1 with TRBJ2-7; 13 bases match TRBD2. Germline V CDR1 and CDR2: MNHNS, SASEGT. V was pared by 5 bases and J by 7 bases, with 8 bases of the junction left unmatched. The CDR3 runs 15 residues.

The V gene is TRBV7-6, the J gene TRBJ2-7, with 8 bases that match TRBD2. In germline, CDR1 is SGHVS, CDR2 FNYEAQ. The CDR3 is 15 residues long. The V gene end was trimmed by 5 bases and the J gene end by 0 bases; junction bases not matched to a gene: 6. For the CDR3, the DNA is TGTGCCAGCAGCCCTCGGGGGGGGAGCTCCTACGAGCAGTACTTC. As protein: CASSPRGGSSYEQYF.

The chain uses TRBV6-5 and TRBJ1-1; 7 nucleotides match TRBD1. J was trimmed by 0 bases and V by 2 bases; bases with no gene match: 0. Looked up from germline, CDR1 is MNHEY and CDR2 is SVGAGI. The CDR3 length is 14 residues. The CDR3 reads CASSYQGVNTEAFF. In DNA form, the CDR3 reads TGTGCCAGCAGTTACCAGGGGGTGAACACTGAAGCTTTCTTT.

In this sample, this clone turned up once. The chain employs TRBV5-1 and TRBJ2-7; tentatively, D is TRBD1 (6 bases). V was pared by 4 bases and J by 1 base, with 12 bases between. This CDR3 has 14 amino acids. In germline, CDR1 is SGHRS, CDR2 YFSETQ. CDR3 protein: CASSPGQLSYEQYF. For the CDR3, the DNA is TGCGCCAGCAGCCCAGGACAGCTGTCCTACGAGCAGTACTTC.

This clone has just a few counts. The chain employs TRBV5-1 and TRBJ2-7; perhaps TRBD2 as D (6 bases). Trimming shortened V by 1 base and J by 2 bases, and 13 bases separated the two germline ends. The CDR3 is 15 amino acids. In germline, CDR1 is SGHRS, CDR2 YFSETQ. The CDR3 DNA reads TGCGCCAGCAGCTTGTCCGCGGGGTCTACCTACGAGCAGTACTTC. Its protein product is CASSLSAGSTYEQYF.

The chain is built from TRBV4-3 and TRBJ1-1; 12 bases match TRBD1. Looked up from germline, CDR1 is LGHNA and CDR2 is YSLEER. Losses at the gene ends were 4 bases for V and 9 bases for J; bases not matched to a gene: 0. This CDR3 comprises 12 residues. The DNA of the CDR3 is TGCGCCAGCAGCCGGGACAGGGGGCAAGCTTTCTTT. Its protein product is CASSRDRGQAFF.

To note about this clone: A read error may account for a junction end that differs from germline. CDR3 residues: CASSLAGGTDTQYF. CDR3 coding DNA: TGTGCCAGCAGCCTAGCGGGAGGGACAGATACGCAGTATTTT. The rearrangement joins TRBV7-6 to TRBJ2-3, with 12 bases lining up with TRBD2. The CDR3 spans 14 residues. Germline assignment: CDR1 SGHVS and CDR2 FNYEAQ.

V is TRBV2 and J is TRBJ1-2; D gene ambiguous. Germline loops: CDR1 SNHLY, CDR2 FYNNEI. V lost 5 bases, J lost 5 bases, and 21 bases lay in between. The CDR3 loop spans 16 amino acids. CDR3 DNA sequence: TGTGCCAGCAGTAGGGAGAGTCCCCACAGAGGGTATGGCTACACCTTC. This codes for CASSRESPHRGYGYTF.

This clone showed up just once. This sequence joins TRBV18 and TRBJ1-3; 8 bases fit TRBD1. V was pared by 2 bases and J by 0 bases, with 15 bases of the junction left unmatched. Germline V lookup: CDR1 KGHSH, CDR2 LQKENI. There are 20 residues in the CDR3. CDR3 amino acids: CASSPNRGQAERDSGNTIYF. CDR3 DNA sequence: TGTGCCAGCTCACCAAATAGGGGACAGGCGGAGAGAGACTCTGGAAACACCATATATTTT.

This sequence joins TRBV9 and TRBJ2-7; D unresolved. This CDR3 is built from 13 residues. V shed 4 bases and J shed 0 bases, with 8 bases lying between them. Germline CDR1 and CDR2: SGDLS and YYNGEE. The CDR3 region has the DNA TGTGCCAGCAGCCCGACAAACTCCTACGAGCAGTACTTC. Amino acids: CASSPTNSYEQYF.

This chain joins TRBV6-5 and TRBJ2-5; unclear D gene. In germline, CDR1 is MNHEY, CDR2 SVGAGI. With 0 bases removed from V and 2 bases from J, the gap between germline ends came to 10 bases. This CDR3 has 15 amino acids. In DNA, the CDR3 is TGTGCCAGCAGTTACTCGATACCGGAGCAAGAGACCCAGTACTTC. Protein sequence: CASSYSIPEQETQYF.

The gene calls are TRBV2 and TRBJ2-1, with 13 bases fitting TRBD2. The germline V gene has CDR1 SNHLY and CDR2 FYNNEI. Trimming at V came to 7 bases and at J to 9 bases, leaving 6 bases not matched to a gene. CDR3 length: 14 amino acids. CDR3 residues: CASTPRLAGGEQFF. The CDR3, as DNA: TGTGCCAGCACCCCTCGACTAGCGGGAGGTGAGCAGTTCTTC.

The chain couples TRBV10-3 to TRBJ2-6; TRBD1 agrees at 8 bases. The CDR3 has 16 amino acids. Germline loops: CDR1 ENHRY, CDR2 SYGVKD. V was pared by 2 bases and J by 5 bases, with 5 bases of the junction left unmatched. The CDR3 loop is CAISEPGQGRANVLTF. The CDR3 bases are TGTGCCATCAGTGAGCCCGGACAGGGTCGGGCCAACGTCCTGACTTTC.

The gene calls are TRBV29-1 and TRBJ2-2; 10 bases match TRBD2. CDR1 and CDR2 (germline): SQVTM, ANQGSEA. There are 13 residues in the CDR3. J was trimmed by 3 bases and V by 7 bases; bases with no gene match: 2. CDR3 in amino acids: CSGTSGHTGELFF. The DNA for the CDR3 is TGCAGCGGGACTAGCGGACACACCGGGGAGCTGTTTTTT.

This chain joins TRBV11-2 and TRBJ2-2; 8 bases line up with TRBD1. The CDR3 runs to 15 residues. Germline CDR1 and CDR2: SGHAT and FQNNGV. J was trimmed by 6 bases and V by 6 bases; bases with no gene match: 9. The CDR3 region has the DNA TGTGCCAGCAGTTTCGGACAGGGTCTCGCCGGGGAGCTGTTTTTT. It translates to CASSFGQGLAGELFF.

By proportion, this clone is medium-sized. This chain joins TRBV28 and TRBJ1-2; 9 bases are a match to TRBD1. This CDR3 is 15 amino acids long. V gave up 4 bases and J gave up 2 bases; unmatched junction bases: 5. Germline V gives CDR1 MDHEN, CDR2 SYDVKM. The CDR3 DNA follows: TGTGCCAGCAGTTCGTCGACAGGGGGGAACTATGGCTACACCTTC. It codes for CASSSSTGGNYGYTF.